Below are 32 T cell receptor beta chains sequenced from a single sample in a study of regulatory T cells in long-lasting Graves disease. TCR beta libraries were built with iRepertoire HTBI primers and Arm-PCR of CDR3 regions. TCRdb re-called the multiplex PCR reads with MiXCR, one entry per CDR3 protein. The sample contains roughly 470,000 distinct CDR3 sequences, 20% to 25% of which appear only once. Documented time point: persistent/refractory GD, antithyroid drugs over 5 years with positive TRAb. Researchers made the TCR library from RNA that was extracted from PBMCs. The sample consisted of peripheral blood mononuclear cells (PBMCs), taken when the disease was refractory, from a patient treated with antithyroid drugs. The source is a female donor with Graves disease.

In this sample, this clonotype turned up a few times. The chain uses TRBV7-9 and TRBJ1-1; D not certain. The length of the CDR3 is 12 residues. Trimming stripped 6 bases from V and 7 bases from J, with 12 bases between. Germline-derived CDR1 and CDR2 are SEHNR and FQNEAQ (reference sequence). The CDR3 protein is CASRGGGNEAFF. Here the CDR3 DNA reads TGTGCCAGCAGGGGAGGTGGAAATGAAGCTTTCTTT.

The table lists this clonotype with a few counts. The chain joins TRBV5-1 to TRBJ2-7; 10 bases map to TRBD2. There are 16 residues in the CDR3. The germline V gene has CDR1 SGHRS and CDR2 YFSETQ. With V trimmed by 0 bases and J by 3 bases, 6 bases remained unmatched. CDR3 in amino acids: CASSLGLLAGNYEQYF. The CDR3 DNA follows: TGCGCCAGCAGCTTGGGCCTACTAGCGGGAAACTACGAGCAGTACTTC.

This clonotype was seen repeatedly, ten times or more. One end of the junction fails to match germline, which may point to a read error. The chain recombines TRBV5-1 with TRBJ2-7; TRBD2 matches 7 bases. The CDR3 sequence is 14 residues long. Germline CDR1 reads SGHRS; CDR2 reads YFSETQ. The CDR3 loop reads CASSLSSSGYEQYF. The CDR3 DNA follows: TGTGCCAGCAGCTTATCGTCTAGCGGCTACGAGCAGTACTTC. The entire variable domain, with the rest obtained from reference TRBV5-1 and TRBJ2-7, is as follows: KAGVTQTPRYLIKTRGQQVTLSCSPISGHRSVSWYQQTPGQGLQFLFEYFSETQRNKGNFPGRFSGRQFSNSRSEMNVSTLELGDSALYLCASSLSSSGYEQYFGPGTRLTVT.

This clonotype has only a few counts. A read error may account for a junction end that differs from germline. The J gene is TRBJ2-5, the V gene TRBV4-3, with 12 positions matching TRBD2. Germline CDR1 LGHNA, CDR2 YSLEER. The CDR3 is 20 residues long. CDR3 nucleotide sequence: TGCGCCAGCAGCCAAGTGCTGGGGGGGGAGACTAGCGGGAGATCAGAGACCCAGCACTTC. As protein: CASSQVLGGETSGRSETQHF.

This clonotype was counted many times. V usage is TRBV6-1 and J usage is TRBJ2-5; TRBD1 is a possible D gene (6 bases). Germline CDR1 MNHNS, CDR2 SASEGT. Trimming took 11 bases from V and 5 from J, leaving 15 bases between them. CDR3 size: 12 residues. The CDR3 nucleotides read TGTGCCGGGGGCAGGGGATCGGAGACCCAGTACTTC. Translating it yields CAGGRGSETQYF.

This clonotype appeared many times. The V call is TRBV28, the J call TRBJ2-1, with TRBD2 matching over 8 bases. The V gene end was trimmed by 5 bases and the J gene end by 6 bases; junction bases not matched to a gene: 9. The CDR3 loop spans 15 amino acids. Germline values: CDR1 MDHEN, CDR2 SYDVKM. The CDR3 coding sequence is TGTGCCAGCAGTGGTATGGAAGCGGGAGTCAATGAGCAGTTCTTC. Amino acids: CASSGMEAGVNEQFF.

J is TRBJ1-4 and V is TRBV5-1; D gene ambiguous. The germline gives CDR1 SGHRS, CDR2 YFSETQ. The V gene lost 2 bases and the J gene lost 0 bases, with 8 bases spanning the gap. The CDR3 sequence is 15 residues long. Here the CDR3 reads CASSLEGSTNEKLFF. The CDR3 DNA follows: TGCGCCAGCAGCTTAGAGGGCTCAACTAATGAAAAACTGTTTTTT.

About this clonotype: A much larger clone sits a single nucleotide away, making a read error possible. The V call is TRBV12-3 or TRBV12-4, the J call TRBJ2-7; D is unclear. The CDR3 is 14 residues long. The CDR3 loop reads CASSYGRFPYEQHF. CDR3 in DNA: TGTGCCAGCAGTTACGGTCGGTTTCCCTACGAGCAGCACTTC.

This clonotype was counted between two and nine times. The rearrangement links TRBV12-3 or TRBV12-4 to TRBJ2-2; no firm D call. Between the trimmed V and J ends, which lost 7 bases and 6 bases, there was a span of 6 bases. The CDR3 is 11 residues long. The DNA of the CDR3 is TGTGCCAGCACTACGGCCGGGGAGCTGTTTTTT. This translates into CASTTAGELFF.

In its sample, this clonotype was seen many times. This chain joins TRBV30 and TRBJ1-2, with D perhaps matching TRBD1 (6 bases). This CDR3 has 13 residues. CDR1 and CDR2 (germline): GTSNPN, SVGIG (reference sequence). Trimming removed 1 base at V and 8 bases at J, with 14 bases between. This CDR3 reads CAWSGDRRGGYTF. CDR3 DNA sequence: TGTGCCTGGAGTGGAGACAGGAGAGGAGGCTACACCTTC.

The table lists this clonotype with a few counts. This chain uses TRBV10-3 with TRBJ2-6, with D possibly being TRBD1 (7 bases). V gave up 2 bases and J gave up 1 base, with 18 bases separating them. CDR3 length equals 19 residues. CDR1 and CDR2 (germline): ENHRY, SYGVKD. The CDR3 DNA reads as TGTGCCATCAGTGAGCCAGGGGGGTGGTCCCGGTCTGGGGCCAACGTCCTGACTTTC. Its protein is CAISEPGGWSRSGANVLTF.

This clonotype was detected ten times or more. The CDR3 coding sequence is TGCGCCAGCGCCGGACAGAACACTGAAGCTTTCTTT. This sequence encodes CASAGQNTEAFF. This chain connects TRBV5-1 to TRBJ1-1, with a possible D match to TRBD1 (5 bases). This CDR3 is built from 12 residues. V was pared by 7 bases and J by 1 base, with 8 bases between. The V gene's germline CDR1 is SGHRS and CDR2 YFSETQ. The variable domain in full, with the rest retrieved from reference TRBV5-1 and TRBJ1-1, is KAGVTQTPRYLIKTRGQQVTLSCSPISGHRSVSWYQQTPGQGLQFLFEYFSETQRNKGNFPGRFSGRQFSNSRSEMNVSTLELGDSALYLCASAGQNTEAFFGQGTRLTVV.

This clonotype has more than one count but fewer than ten. This chain links TRBV30 with TRBJ1-5; a possible D gene is TRBD1 (6 bases). CDR1 GTSNPN and CDR2 SVGIG come from the germline V gene (reference sequence). The CDR3 consists of 15 residues. V was pared by 5 bases and J by 2 bases, with 16 bases between. Here the CDR3 DNA reads TGTGCCTGGTCCCGGGGGGGGCACGGCAATCAGCCCCAGCATTTT. This encodes CAWSRGGHGNQPQHF.

This clonotype was found many times. The V gene is TRBV18, the J gene TRBJ2-7; D is uncertain. The CDR3 extends over 14 amino acids. Trimming removed 3 bases from V and 4 bases from J, with 13 bases in between. Germline assignment: CDR1 KGHSH and CDR2 LQKENI. The CDR3 region has the DNA TGTGCCAGCTCACCGGGCCACGCCGGGTACGAGCAGTACTTC. Translated, it gives CASSPGHAGYEQYF.

This clonotype was recorded many times. The rearrangement joins TRBV7-2 to TRBJ1-6, with no clear D. From germline, CDR1 is SGHTA and CDR2 FQGNSA. The CDR3 contains 13 residues. Trimming removed 4 bases from V and 5 bases from J, with 6 bases in between. The CDR3 here is CASSSADNSPLHF. The DNA of the CDR3 is TGTGCCAGCAGCTCGGCCGATAATTCACCCCTCCACTTT.

This clonotype was counted once. This may come from a read error, since a much larger clone is one base off. The rearrangement uses TRBV5-5 and TRBJ2-7, with D perhaps matching TRBD1 (6 bases). The length of the CDR3 is 15 residues. Per germline, CDR1 SGHKS and CDR2 YYEKEE (reference sequence). CDR3 DNA sequence: TGTGCCAGCAGCAAACCAGGGGATGATTCCTACGAGAAGTACTTC. It is translated as CASSKPGDDSYEKYF.

This clonotype was seen a handful of times. The chain joins TRBV20-1 to TRBJ2-7, with TRBD2 identical over 7 bases. Germline values: CDR1 DFQATT, CDR2 SNEGSKA (reference sequence). CDR3 size: 15 residues. The V segment lost 0 bases and the J segment 4 bases; nucleotides outside the gene matches: 9. The CDR3 is CSARDSLAEPYEQYF. CDR3 DNA: TGCAGTGCTAGAGATTCGCTAGCGGAGCCTTACGAGCAGTACTTC.

This clonotype was recorded many times. CDR3: CASSPLEGMNTEAFF. The CDR3, as DNA: TGTGCCAGCAGTCCCCTGGAGGGGATGAACACTGAAGCTTTCTTT. This chain connects TRBV18 to TRBJ1-1, with D possibly TRBD1 on 5 matching bases. CDR1 is KGHSH and CDR2 is LQKENI in the germline V gene. The CDR3 is 15 amino acids. Between the trimmed V and J ends, which lost 8 bases and 0 bases, there was a span of 16 bases.

The genes are TRBV19 and TRBJ2-2, with no clear D. With 0 bases removed from V and 7 bases from J, the gap between germline ends came to 3 bases. Germline-derived CDR1 and CDR2 are LNHDA and SQIVND (reference sequence). The CDR3 extends over 12 amino acids. DNA for the CDR3: TGTGCCAGTAGTATAGATGGCGGGGAGCTGTTTTTT. Translation gives CASSIDGGELFF.

CDR3 region: CASSLNEGIQYF. Here the CDR3 DNA reads TGTGCCAGCAGCTTAAACGAGGGCATTCAGTACTTC. The chain uses TRBV7-6 and TRBJ2-4; tentative D call: TRBD2 (5 bases). The germline V and J ends were trimmed by 2 bases and 9 bases, with 8 bases remaining between them. The CDR3 is made up of 12 amino acids. CDR1 and CDR2 (germline): SGHVS, FNYEAQ.

The CDR3 loop reads CASSPSPDSYEQYF. The CDR3 DNA is TGTGCCAGCTCACCGTCGCCAGACAGCTACGAGCAGTACTTC. The V and J genes are TRBV18 and TRBJ2-7, with D possibly TRBD1 on 5 matching bases. The V gene's germline CDR1 is KGHSH and CDR2 LQKENI. Trimming left V 3 bases short and J 3 bases short, with 12 bases between. The CDR3 covers 14 residues.

This clonotype was seen only a few times. The chain carries TRBV19 and TRBJ1-2, with 7 bases lining up with TRBD1. The CDR3 is made up of 13 amino acids. CDR1 and CDR2 from the germline V gene are LNHDA and SQIVND (reference sequence). The trim removed 7 bases at V and 7 bases at J, leaving 9 bases unmatched. Written as DNA, the CDR3 is TGTGCCAGTATGGGACAGCCTAACGGTGGCTACACCTTC. This sequence encodes CASMGQPNGGYTF.

This clonotype has more than one count but fewer than ten. This chain links TRBV5-1 with TRBJ2-5; maybe TRBD1 (7 bases). Trimming cost V 5 bases and J 9 bases, with 26 bases left between them. Germline lookup yields CDR1 SGHRS and CDR2 YFSETQ. The CDR3 contains 16 residues. The CDR3 sequence is CASSQNAQGGGLAQYF. Here the CDR3 DNA reads TGCGCCAGCAGTCAAAACGCCCAGGGGGGTGGACTGGCCCAGTACTTC.

This clonotype was seen more than once but under ten times. The chain employs TRBV29-1 and TRBJ1-1; 9 bases match TRBD1. V lost 6 bases to trimming and J lost 10 bases; unmatched junction nucleotides: 12. Germline CDR1 reads SQVTM; CDR2 reads ANQGSEA. The CDR3 runs to 13 residues. This CDR3 reads CSVRTGGAPPAFF. The CDR3 coding sequence is TGCAGCGTGCGCACAGGGGGCGCTCCCCCAGCTTTCTTT.

For this clonotype: Being one base from a much bigger clone, this may be a read error. The gene calls are TRBV28 and TRBJ2-7, with D unclear. This CDR3 spans 15 amino acids. CDR1 MDHEN and CDR2 SYDVKM come from the germline V gene. The CDR3 DNA follows: TGTGCCAGCAGTTCAGTCGGCGCTGTCCCCTACGAGCGGTACTTC. It encodes CASSSVGAVPYERYF.

In the case of this clonotype: This may stem from a read error, because a much larger clone lies one nucleotide away. V gene TRBV6-2 or TRBV6-3 combines with J gene TRBJ2-5; 7 bases agree with TRBD1. Looked up from germline, CDR1 is MNHEY and CDR2 is SVGEGT. The CDR3 contains 15 residues. V lost 7 bases, J lost 1 base, and 9 bases stayed unmatched. The CDR3 here is CASKDTGQLQETQYF. The CDR3 bases are TGTGCCAGCAAAGACACGGGACAGCTCCAAGAGACCCAGTACTTC.

The chain combines TRBV19 with TRBJ2-2; TRBD1 aligns across 11 bases. The CDR3 sequence is 18 residues long. Germline V gene data show CDR1 as LNHDA and CDR2 as SQIVND (reference sequence). The ends lost 9 bases at V and 0 bases at J; junction bases unmatched: 12. Here the CDR3 DNA reads TGTGCCAGCTCATGGACAGGGGGCCTACCCGCGAACACCGGGGAGCTGTTTTTT. Amino acids: CASSWTGGLPANTGELFF.

The V call is TRBV14, the J call TRBJ1-1, with a weak D call TRBD1 (5 bases). The germline V gene encodes CDR1 SGHDN and CDR2 FVKESK. This CDR3 comprises 15 residues. Trimming removed 1 base from V and 5 bases from J, with 14 bases in between. CDR3 protein: CASSQGPREGTEAFF. For the CDR3, the DNA is TGTGCCAGCAGCCAAGGGCCCAGGGAGGGGACTGAAGCTTTCTTT.

This clonotype occurred many times. V and J are TRBV28 and TRBJ2-4, with a tentative D call TRBD1 (6 bases). Germline V gene data show CDR1 as MDHEN and CDR2 as SYDVKM. The CDR3 contains 17 residues. V dropped 2 bases and J dropped 0 bases, with 14 bases sitting between them. In nucleotides, the CDR3 is TGTGCCAGCAGTTTAGGACAGACGGACCTAGCCAAAAACATTCAGTACTTC. Translated: CASSLGQTDLAKNIQYF.

This clonotype showed up just a few times. This chain uses TRBV20-1 with TRBJ1-6; no clear D gene. V lost 0 bases to trimming and J lost 10 bases, with 16 bases between them. Germline lookup yields CDR1 DFQATT and CDR2 SNEGSKA (reference sequence). This CDR3 spans 15 amino acids. The CDR3 region has the DNA TGCAGTGCTAGAGAATATGTCGGAGGGTACTCACCCCTCCACTTT. It yields the protein CSAREYVGGYSPLHF.

The sample holds many counts of this clonotype. This rearrangement joins TRBV10-3 to TRBJ2-7; 10 nucleotides agree with TRBD2. The junction had 0 bases not matched to a gene; V was cut back by 0 bases and J by 4 bases. Looked up from germline, CDR1 is ENHRY and CDR2 is SYGVKD. The CDR3 is made up of 14 amino acids. CDR3 residues: CAISESTSGYEQYF. The CDR3 DNA reads TGTGCCATCAGTGAGTCGACTAGCGGGTACGAGCAGTACTTC.

This clonotype was recorded once. A much more abundant neighbour one base away suggests this may be a read error. V and J are TRBV27 and TRBJ2-4; D unclear. The CDR3 spans 13 residues. The V gene's germline CDR1 is MNHEY and CDR2 SMNVEV (reference sequence). The CDR3 bases are TGTGTCAGCAGTCTCCGGGTCAAAAACATTCAGTACTTC. Translated, it gives CVSSLRVKNIQYF.